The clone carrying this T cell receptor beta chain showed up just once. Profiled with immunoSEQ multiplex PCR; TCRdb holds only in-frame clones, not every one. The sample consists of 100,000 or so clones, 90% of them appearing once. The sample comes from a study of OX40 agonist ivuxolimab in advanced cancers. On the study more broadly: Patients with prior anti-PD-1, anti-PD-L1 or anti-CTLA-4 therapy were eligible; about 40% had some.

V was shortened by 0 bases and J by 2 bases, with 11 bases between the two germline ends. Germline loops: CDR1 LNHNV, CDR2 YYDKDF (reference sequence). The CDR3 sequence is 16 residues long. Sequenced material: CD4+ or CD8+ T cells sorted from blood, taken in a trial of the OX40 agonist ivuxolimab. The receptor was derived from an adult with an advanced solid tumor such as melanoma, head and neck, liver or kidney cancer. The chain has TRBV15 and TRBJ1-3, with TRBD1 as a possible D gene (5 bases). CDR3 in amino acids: CATSRDPPGTGNTIYF. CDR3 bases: TGTGCCACCAGCAGAGATCCCCCAGGGACTGGAAACACCATATATTTT.